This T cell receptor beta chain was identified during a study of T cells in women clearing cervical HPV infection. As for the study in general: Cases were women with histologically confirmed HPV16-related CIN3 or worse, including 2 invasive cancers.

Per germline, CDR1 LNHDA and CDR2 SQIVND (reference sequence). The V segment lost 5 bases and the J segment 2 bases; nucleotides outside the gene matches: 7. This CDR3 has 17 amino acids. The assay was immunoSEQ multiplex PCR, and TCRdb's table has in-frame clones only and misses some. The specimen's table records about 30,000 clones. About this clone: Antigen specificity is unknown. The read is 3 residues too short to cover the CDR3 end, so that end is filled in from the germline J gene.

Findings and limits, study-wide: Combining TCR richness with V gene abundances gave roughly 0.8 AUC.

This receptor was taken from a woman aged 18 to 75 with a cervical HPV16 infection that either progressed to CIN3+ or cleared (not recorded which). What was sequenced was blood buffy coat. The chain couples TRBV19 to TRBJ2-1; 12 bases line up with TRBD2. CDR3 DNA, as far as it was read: TGTGCCAGTAGTTCATGGACTAGCGGGGTTACCTACAATGAG. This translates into CASSSWTSGVTYNE. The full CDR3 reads CASSSWTSGVTYNEQFF.